The T cell receptor beta chain under discussion was sequenced for a study of blood T cell repertoires in COVID-19. Trimming pared 2 bases from V and 6 bases from J, leaving 15 bases between. The CDR3 runs 15 residues. The V gene's germline CDR1 is SGHTA and CDR2 FQGTGA. The repertoire was sequenced with immunoSEQ multiplex PCR; TCRdb's copy has only in-frame clones and lacks some. The sample lists 65,000 or so clones, roughly 80% occurring once. The receptor was isolated from a woman aged 70-85 years with acute or convalescent COVID-19. The sample was peripheral blood. This sequence joins TRBV7-3 and TRBJ2-3, with D maybe TRBD2 (6 bases). CDR3 in amino acids: CASSLGGQGSDTQYF. The CDR3 nucleotides read TGTGCCAGCAGCTTAGGAGGGCAGGGCAGCGATACGCAGTATTTT.